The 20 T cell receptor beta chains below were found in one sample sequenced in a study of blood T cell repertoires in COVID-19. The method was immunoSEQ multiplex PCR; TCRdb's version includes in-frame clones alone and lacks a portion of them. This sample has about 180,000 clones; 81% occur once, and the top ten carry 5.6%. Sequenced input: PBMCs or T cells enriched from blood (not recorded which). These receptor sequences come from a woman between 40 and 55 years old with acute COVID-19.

The CDR3 is CASSLMTRGRANEKLFF. The CDR3 DNA reads as TGTGCCAGCAGTCTCATGACGAGGGGGCGGGCTAATGAAAAACTGTTTTTT. The rearrangement joins TRBV28 to TRBJ1-4, with TRBD1 matching over 7 bases. CDR1 and CDR2 from the germline V gene are MDHEN and SYDVKM. J was trimmed by 3 bases and V by 5 bases; bases with no gene match: 12. The CDR3 is made up of 17 amino acids. Supplemented by reference TRBV28 and TRBJ1-4, the full variable domain reads DVKVTQSSRYLVKRTGEKVFLECVQDMDHENMFWYRQDPGLGLRLIYFSYDVKMKEKGDIPEGYSVSREKKERFSLILESASTNQTSMYLCASSLMTRGRANEKLFFGSGTQLSVL.

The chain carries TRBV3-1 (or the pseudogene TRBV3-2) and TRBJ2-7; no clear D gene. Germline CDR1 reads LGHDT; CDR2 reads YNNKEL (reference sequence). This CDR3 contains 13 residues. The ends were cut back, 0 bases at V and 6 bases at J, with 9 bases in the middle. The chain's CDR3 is CASSQDPGGEQYV. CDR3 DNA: TGTGCCAGCAGCCAAGATCCCGGTGGCGAGCAGTACGTC.

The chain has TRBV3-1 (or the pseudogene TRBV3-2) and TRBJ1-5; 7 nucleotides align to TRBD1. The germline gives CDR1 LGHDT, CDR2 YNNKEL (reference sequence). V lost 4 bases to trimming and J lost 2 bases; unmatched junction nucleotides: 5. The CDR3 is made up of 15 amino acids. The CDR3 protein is CASSRSGTGNQPQHF. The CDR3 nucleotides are TGTGCCAGCAGCCGATCCGGGACAGGCAATCAGCCCCAGCATTTT.

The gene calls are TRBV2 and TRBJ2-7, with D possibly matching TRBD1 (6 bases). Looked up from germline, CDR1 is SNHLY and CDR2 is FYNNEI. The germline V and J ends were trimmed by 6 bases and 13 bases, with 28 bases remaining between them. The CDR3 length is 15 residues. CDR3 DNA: TGTGCCAGCAGCAGCCCGGGACAATCCTACGACGGGCGTTACTTC. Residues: CASSSPGQSYDGRYF.

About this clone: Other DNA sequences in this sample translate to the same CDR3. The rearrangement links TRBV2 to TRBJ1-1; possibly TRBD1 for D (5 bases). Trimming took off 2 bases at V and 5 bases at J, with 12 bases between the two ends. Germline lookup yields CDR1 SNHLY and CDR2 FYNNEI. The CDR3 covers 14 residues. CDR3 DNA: TGTGCCAGCAGTGAAAGCCAGGGTTGGACTGAAGCTTTCTTT. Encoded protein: CASSESQGWTEAFF.

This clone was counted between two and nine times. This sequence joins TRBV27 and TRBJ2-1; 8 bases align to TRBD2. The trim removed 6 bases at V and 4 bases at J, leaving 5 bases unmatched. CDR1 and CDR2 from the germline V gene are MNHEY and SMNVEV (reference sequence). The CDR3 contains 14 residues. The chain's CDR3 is CASSGRVLYNEQFF. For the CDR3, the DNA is TGTGCCAGCAGCGGGAGGGTACTTTACAATGAGCAGTTCTTC.

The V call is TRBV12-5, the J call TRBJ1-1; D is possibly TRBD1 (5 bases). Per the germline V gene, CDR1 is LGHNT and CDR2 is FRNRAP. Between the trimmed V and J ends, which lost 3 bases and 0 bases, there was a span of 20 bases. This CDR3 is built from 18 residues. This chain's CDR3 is CASGLPRTRVDMNTEAFF. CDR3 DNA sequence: TGTGCTAGTGGTTTACCCCGGACAAGGGTTGACATGAACACTGAAGCTTTCTTT.

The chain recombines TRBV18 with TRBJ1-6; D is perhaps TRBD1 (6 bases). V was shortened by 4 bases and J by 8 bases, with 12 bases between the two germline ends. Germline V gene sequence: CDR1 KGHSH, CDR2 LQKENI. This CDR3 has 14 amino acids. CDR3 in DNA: TGTGCCAGCTCACAACAGGGTATAGATTCACCCCTCCACTTT. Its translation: CASSQQGIDSPLHF.

The CDR3 bases are TGTGCCAGCAGCCAAGACATCCCCTTTAGCGGGGATTACAATGAGCAGTTCTTC. Amino acid sequence: CASSQDIPFSGDYNEQFF. The J gene is TRBJ2-1, the V gene TRBV3-1 (or the pseudogene TRBV3-2); TRBD2 agrees at 8 bases. The length of the CDR3 is 18 residues. J gave up 4 bases and V 0 bases, and 11 bases lay outside the gene matches. Germline V gene sequence: CDR1 LGHDT, CDR2 YNNKEL (reference sequence).

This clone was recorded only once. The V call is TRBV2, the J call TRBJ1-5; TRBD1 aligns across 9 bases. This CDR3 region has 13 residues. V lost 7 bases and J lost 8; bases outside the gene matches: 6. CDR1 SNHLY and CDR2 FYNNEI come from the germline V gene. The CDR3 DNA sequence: TGTGCCAGCACCACGGGACAGGGAGAGCCCCAGCATTTT. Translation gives CASTTGQGEPQHF. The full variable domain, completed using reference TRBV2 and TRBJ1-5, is EPEVTQTPSHQVTQMGQEVILRCVPISNHLYFYWYRQILGQKVEFLVSFYNNEISEKSEIFDDQFSVERPDGSNFTLKIRSTKLEDSAMYFCASTTGQGEPQHFGDGTRLSIL.

CDR3 coding DNA: TGCGCCAGCAGCTTAGGGACTAGCGGGAATAATGAGCAGTTCTTC. It is translated as CASSLGTSGNNEQFF. The rearrangement uses TRBV10-1 and TRBJ2-1; 13 nucleotides agree with TRBD2. From germline, CDR1 is WNHNN and CDR2 SYGVQD (reference sequence). V shed 6 bases and J 7 bases; nucleotides not matched to a gene: 6. CDR3 length equals 15 residues.

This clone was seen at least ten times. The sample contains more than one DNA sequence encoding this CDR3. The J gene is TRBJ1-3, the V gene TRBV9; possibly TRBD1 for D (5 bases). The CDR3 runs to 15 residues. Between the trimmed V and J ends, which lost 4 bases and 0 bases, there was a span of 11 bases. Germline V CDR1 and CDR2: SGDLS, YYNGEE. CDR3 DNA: TGTGCCAGCAGCCGGGGGGGAAACTCTGGAAACACCATATATTTT. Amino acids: CASSRGGNSGNTIYF.

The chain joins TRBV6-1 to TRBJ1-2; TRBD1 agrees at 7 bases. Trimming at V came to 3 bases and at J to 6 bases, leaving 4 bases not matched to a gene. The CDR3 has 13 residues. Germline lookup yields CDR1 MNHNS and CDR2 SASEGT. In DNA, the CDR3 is TGTGCCAGCAGTGAGGGAGGACAGGATGGCTACACCTTC. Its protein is CASSEGGQDGYTF.

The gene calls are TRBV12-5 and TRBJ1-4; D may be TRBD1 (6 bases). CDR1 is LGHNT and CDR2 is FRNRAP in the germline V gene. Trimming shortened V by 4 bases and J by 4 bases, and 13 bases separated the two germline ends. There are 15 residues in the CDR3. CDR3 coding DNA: TGTGCTAGTGGTTCTGCCGGGACACATAATGAAAAACTGTTTTTT. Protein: CASGSAGTHNEKLFF.

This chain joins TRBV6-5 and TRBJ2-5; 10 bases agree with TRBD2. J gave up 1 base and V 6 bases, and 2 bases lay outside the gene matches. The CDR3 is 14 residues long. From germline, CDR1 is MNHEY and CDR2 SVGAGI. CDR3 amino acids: CASRRLAGQETQYF. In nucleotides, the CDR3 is TGTGCCAGCAGAAGACTAGCGGGCCAAGAGACCCAGTACTTC.

The CDR3 DNA is TGTGCCAGCAAAGGGGACTCCTACGAGCAGTACTTC. This encodes CASKGDSYEQYF. The chain is built from TRBV9 and TRBJ2-7; D might be TRBD1 (5 bases). Germline values: CDR1 SGDLS, CDR2 YYNGEE. This CDR3 region has 12 residues. Trimming left V 6 bases short and J 0 bases short, with 7 bases between. The variable domain in full, with the rest retrieved from reference TRBV9 and TRBJ2-7, is DSGVTQTPKHLITATGQRVTLRCSPRSGDLSVYWYQQSLDQGLQFLIQYYNGEERAKGNILERFSAQQFPDLHSELNLSSLELGDSALYFCASKGDSYEQYFGPGTRLTVT.

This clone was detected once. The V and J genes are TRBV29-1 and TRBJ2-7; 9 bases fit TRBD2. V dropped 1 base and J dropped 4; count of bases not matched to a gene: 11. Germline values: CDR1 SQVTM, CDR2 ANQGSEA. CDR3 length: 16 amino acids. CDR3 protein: CSVEGFPGGREYEQYF. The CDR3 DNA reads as TGCAGCGTTGAAGGTTTCCCAGGCGGGAGGGAGTACGAGCAGTACTTC.

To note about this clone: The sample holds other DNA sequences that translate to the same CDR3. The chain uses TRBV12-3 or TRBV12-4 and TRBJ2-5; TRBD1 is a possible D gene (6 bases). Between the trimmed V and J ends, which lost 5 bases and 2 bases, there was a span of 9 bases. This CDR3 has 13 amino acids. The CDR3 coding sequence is TGTGCCAGCAGTCCAGGGGTTCAAGAGACCCAGTACTTC. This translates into CASSPGVQETQYF.

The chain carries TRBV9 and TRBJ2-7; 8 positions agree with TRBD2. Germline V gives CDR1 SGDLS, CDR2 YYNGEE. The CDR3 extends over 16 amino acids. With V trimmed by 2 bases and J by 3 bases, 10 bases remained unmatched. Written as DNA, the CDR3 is TGTGCCAGCAGCGTGAACCAAGCGGGAGATTTCTACGAGCAGTACTTC. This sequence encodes CASSVNQAGDFYEQYF.

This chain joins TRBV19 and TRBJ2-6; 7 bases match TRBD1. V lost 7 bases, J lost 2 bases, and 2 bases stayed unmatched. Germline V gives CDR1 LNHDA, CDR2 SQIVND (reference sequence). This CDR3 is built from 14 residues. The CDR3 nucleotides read TGTGCCAGTACTGACAGGGCTGGGGCCAACGTCCTGACTTTC. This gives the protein CASTDRAGANVLTF. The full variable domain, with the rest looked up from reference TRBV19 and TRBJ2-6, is DGGITQSPKYLFRKEGQNVTLSCEQNLNHDAMYWYRQDPGQGLRLIYYSQIVNDFQKGDIAEGYSVSREKKESFPLTVTSAQKNPTAFYLCASTDRAGANVLTFGAGSRLTVL.